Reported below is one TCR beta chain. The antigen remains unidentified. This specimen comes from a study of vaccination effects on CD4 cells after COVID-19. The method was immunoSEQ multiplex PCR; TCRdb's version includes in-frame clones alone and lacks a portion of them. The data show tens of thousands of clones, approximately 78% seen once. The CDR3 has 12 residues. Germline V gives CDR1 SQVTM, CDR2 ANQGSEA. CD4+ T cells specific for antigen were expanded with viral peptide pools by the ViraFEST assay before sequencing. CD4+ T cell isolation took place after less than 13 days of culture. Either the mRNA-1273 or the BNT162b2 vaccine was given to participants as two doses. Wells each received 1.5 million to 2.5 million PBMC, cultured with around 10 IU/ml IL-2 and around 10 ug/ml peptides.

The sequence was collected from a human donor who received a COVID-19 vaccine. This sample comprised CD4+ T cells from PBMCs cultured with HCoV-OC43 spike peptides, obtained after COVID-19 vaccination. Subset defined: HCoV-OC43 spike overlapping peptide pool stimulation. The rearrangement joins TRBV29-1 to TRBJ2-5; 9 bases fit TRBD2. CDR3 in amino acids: CSAGGAQETQYF. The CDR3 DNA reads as TGCTCTGCGGGGGGGGCACAAGAGACCCAGTACTTC.